This record covers a single T cell receptor (beta chain). Its antigen is undetermined. These data originate in a study of OX40 agonist ivuxolimab in advanced cancers. As for the study in general: With ivuxolimab, an agonistic anti-OX40 (CD134) antibody, patients were treated. The study, taken as a whole, reports: With doses of 0.1-3.0 mg/kg, partial responders showed among the lowest clonal expansion.

Sequencing used immunoSEQ multiplex PCR; TCRdb keeps in-frame clones, though not all of them. The table lists approximately 60,000 clones, roughly 90% of them singletons. Germline CDR1 reads MGHRA; CDR2 reads YSYEKL. V shed 4 bases and J 7 bases; nucleotides not matched to a gene: 5. This CDR3 is 13 amino acids long. Material: CD4+ or CD8+ T cells sorted from blood, obtained in a trial of the OX40 agonist ivuxolimab. The clonotype comes from an adult with an advanced solid tumor such as melanoma, head and neck, liver or kidney cancer. V usage is TRBV4-1 and J usage is TRBJ1-1, with 8 bases lining up with TRBD1. The CDR3 nucleotides are TGCGCCAGCAGCCCGGAGACAGGGGATGAAGCTTTCTTT. It specifies CASSPETGDEAFF.